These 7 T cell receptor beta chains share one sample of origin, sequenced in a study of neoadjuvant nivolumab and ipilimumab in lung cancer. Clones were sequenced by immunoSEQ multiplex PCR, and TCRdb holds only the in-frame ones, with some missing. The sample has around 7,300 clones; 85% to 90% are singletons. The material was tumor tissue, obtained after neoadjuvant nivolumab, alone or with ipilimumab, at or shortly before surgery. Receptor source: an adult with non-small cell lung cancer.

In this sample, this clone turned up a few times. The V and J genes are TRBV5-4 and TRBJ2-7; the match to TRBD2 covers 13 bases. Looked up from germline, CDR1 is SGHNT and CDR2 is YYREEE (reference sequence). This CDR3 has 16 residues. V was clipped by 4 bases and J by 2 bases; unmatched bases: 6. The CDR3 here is CASSPRLAGGPYEQYF. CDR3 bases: TGTGCCAGCAGCCCACGACTAGCGGGGGGACCCTACGAGCAGTACTTC.

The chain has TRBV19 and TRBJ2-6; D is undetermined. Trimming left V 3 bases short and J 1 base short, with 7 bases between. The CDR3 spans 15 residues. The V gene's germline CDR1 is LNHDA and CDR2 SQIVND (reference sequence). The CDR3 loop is CASSIFGSGANVLTF. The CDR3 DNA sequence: TGTGCCAGTAGTATTTTCGGGTCTGGGGCCAACGTCCTGACTTTC.

CDR3 amino acids: CASSHYPTGTSSYNSPLHF. The CDR3 DNA reads TGTGCCAGCAGCCACTATCCTACCGGGACAAGCTCCTATAATTCACCCCTCCACTTT. This chain links TRBV28 with TRBJ1-6, with a tentative D call TRBD1 (6 bases). The CDR3 sequence is 19 residues long. Germline V CDR1 and CDR2: MDHEN, SYDVKM. The V and J ends lost 6 bases and 0 bases respectively, with 21 bases between them. Combining the CDR3 with reference TRBV28 and TRBJ1-6 gives the whole variable domain DVKVTQSSRYLVKRTGEKVFLECVQDMDHENMFWYRQDPGLGLRLIYFSYDVKMKEKGDIPEGYSVSREKKERFSLILESASTNQTSMYLCASSHYPTGTSSYNSPLHFGNGTRLTVT.

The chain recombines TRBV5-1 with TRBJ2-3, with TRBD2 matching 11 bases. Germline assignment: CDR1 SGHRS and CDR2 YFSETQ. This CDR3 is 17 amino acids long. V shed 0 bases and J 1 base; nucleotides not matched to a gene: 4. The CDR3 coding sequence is TGCGCCAGCAGCTTGGCCGCGACTAGCGGGGGCACAGATACGCAGTATTTT. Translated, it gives CASSLAATSGGTDTQYF.

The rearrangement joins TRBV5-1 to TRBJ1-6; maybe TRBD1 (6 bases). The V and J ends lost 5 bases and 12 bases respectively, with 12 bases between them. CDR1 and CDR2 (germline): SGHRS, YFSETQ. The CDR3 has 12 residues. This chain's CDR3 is CASREGVLPLHF. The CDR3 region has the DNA TGCGCCAGCAGGGAGGGGGTATTACCCCTCCACTTT.

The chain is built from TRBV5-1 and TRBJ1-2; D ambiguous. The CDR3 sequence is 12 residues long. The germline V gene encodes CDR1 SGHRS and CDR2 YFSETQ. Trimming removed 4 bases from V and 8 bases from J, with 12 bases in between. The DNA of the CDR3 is TGCGCCAGCAGCCCATATTCCGAGGGCTACACCTTC. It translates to CASSPYSEGYTF. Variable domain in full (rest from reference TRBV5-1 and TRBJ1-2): KAGVTQTPRYLIKTRGQQVTLSCSPISGHRSVSWYQQTPGQGLQFLFEYFSETQRNKGNFPGRFSGRQFSNSRSEMNVSTLELGDSALYLCASSPYSEGYTFGSGTRLTVV.

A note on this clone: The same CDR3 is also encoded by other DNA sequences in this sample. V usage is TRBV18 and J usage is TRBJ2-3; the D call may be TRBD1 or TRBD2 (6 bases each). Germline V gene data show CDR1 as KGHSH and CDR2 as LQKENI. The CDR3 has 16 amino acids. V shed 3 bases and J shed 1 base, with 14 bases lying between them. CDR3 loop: CASSPFTGARTDTQYF. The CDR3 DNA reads TGTGCCAGCTCACCTTTTACGGGGGCCCGCACAGATACGCAGTATTTT.